This T cell receptor (beta chain) was profiled in a study of OX40 agonist ivuxolimab in advanced cancers. In the study overall: Head and neck, renal cell, melanoma or hepatocellular carcinoma were the cancers that dose-escalation patients had.

With respect to this clone: Its antigen is still unknown.

V lost 6 bases to trimming and J lost 0 bases, with 10 bases between them. The germline gives CDR1 MDHEN, CDR2 SYDVKM. The CDR3 sequence is 14 residues long. Libraries were prepared by immunoSEQ multiplex PCR; TCRdb keeps only in-frame clonotypes and omits some of them. Of some 82,000 clones in the sample, almost 90% were seen once. Study-wide results and limits: Part of the nonresponder group also had normalized T-cell clonal expansion that was low.

The TCR sequence derives from an adult with an advanced solid tumor such as melanoma, head and neck, liver or kidney cancer. The chain recombines TRBV28 with TRBJ2-3; D gene unclear. Sequences were derived from CD4+ or CD8+ T cells sorted from blood, sampled in a trial of the OX40 agonist ivuxolimab. CDR3 nucleotides: TGTGCCAGCAGCCCCTCAGATAGCACAGATACGCAGTATTTT. The encoded protein is CASSPSDSTDTQYF.